This record covers a single T cell receptor (beta chain). Its cognate antigen is unknown. Here immunoSEQ multiplex PCR was the method, and the copy in TCRdb shows in-frame clones only, minus some. The sample includes 100,000 or so clones, about 90% of them seen just once. The CDR3 covers 15 residues. Germline V gene data show CDR1 as SGHRS and CDR2 as YFSETQ. V shed 4 bases and J shed 4 bases, with 15 bases lying between them. These data are taken from a study of T cell responses to AZD1222 COVID-19 vaccine. About the study: Second-dose intervals of approximately 4 or approximately 12 weeks were pooled.

Findings and caveats of the study: Repertoire sampling occurred only after the peak T cell response. Elevations in Spike-specific TCR breadth and depth followed administration of two AZD1222 doses. Clonal diversity may have been underestimated, and the donors were mostly white British, with more females than males.

The chain recombines TRBV5-1 with TRBJ2-1, with D perhaps TRBD2 (6 bases). The sequencing here drew on peripheral blood, taken on day 0 of AZD1222 vaccination. The clonotype comes from an adult in good health. This CDR3 is CASSEAGTPYNEQFF. CDR3 sequence (DNA): TGCGCCAGCAGCGAGGCCGGGACTCCGTACAATGAGCAGTTCTTC.